The 8 T cell receptor beta chains below were found in one sample sequenced in a study of T cells in Graves' hyperthyroidism and ophthalmopathy. It was RNA transcripts that yielded the amplified TCR beta CDR3 regions. HTBI primers were the set used in a first-round RT-PCR of the TCR CDR3. MiXCR was run by TCRdb on the multiplex PCR reads, yielding one entry per CDR3 protein. Altogether about 350,000 distinct CDR3 sequences are present, over 11% being singletons, with the ten largest covering about 26%. Sequenced material: blood. All receptors come from a woman younger than 45 with Graves' hyperthyroidism.

This clonotype was counted between two and nine times. Given a much more abundant clone one base away, this may be a read error. V is TRBV6-1 and J is TRBJ2-5; D is unresolved. The CDR3 spans 15 residues. Germline V CDR1 and CDR2: MNHNS, SASEGT. The CDR3 is CASSENSGSLETLYF. In DNA form, the CDR3 reads TGTGCCAGCAGTGAAAATTCGGGCAGTTTAGAGACCCTGTACTTC.

This clonotype was recorded a few times. V and J are TRBV27 and TRBJ2-1, with TRBD2 matching over 9 bases. The CDR3 spans 18 residues. Trimming removed 6 bases from V and 0 bases from J; junction bases left unmatched: 12. Germline CDR1 is MNHEY and CDR2 is SMNVEV (reference sequence). This CDR3 is CASSSRGRALSSYNEQFF. The CDR3 nucleotides read TGTGCCAGCAGCAGTCGCGGGAGGGCCCTCAGCTCCTACAATGAGCAGTTCTTC.

This clonotype has a count of ten or more. The chain couples TRBV6-2 or TRBV6-3 to TRBJ1-1, with a tentative D call TRBD1 (5 bases). V was pared by 10 bases and J by 6 bases, with 24 bases between. Looked up from germline, CDR1 is MNHEY and CDR2 is SVGEGT. This CDR3 is built from 15 residues. DNA for the CDR3: TGTGCCATCCGTAACCATTCGCGATCAGGGTCTGAAGCTTTCTTT. Protein product: CAIRNHSRSGSEAFF.

The chain uses TRBV6-1 and TRBJ2-3; TRBD2 matches 11 bases. CDR1 is MNHNS, CDR2 SASEGT, per germline. V was clipped by 4 bases and J by 5 bases; unmatched bases: 2. This CDR3 region has 14 residues. The CDR3 bases are TGTGCCAGCAGTGCTAGCGGGAGGCAAGATACGCAGTATTTT. Residues: CASSASGRQDTQYF.

This clonotype has only a few counts. The V call is TRBV4-3, the J call TRBJ2-1; D is unresolved. Germline V CDR1 and CDR2: LGHNA, YSLEER. Trimming took 2 bases from V and 4 from J, leaving 6 bases between them. This CDR3 is 13 amino acids long. CDR3 sequence: CASSQYQYNEQFF. The CDR3 nucleotides are TGCGCCAGCAGCCAATACCAGTACAATGAGCAGTTCTTC.

In its sample, this clonotype was seen many times. The rearrangement uses TRBV12-3 or TRBV12-4 and TRBJ1-6, with 8 bases that match TRBD1. This CDR3 region has 13 residues. The V and J ends lost 7 bases and 9 bases, in that order; junction bases with no gene match: 5. CDR3 nucleotides: TGTGCCAGCACCAGGGGGCGGGTTTCACCCCTCCACTTT. Encoded protein: CASTRGRVSPLHF.

This clonotype was seen at least ten times. The CDR3 sequence is CASSLRVGPHEAFF. In DNA form, the CDR3 reads TGTGCCAGCAGTTTACGGGTGGGTCCCCATGAAGCTTTCTTT. The chain is built from TRBV28 and TRBJ1-1, with D unresolved. The CDR3 length is 14 residues. Germline-derived CDR1 and CDR2 are MDHEN and SYDVKM. Trimming left V 2 bases short and J 7 bases short, with 14 bases between.

The sample holds many counts of this clonotype. The chain employs TRBV28 and TRBJ2-7; D is unresolved. This CDR3 comprises 14 residues. The V and J ends lost 3 bases and 3 bases respectively, with 12 bases between them. The germline gives CDR1 MDHEN, CDR2 SYDVKM. CDR3 amino acids: CASSLGSEFYEQYF. DNA of the CDR3: TGTGCCAGCAGTTTGGGATCGGAGTTCTACGAGCAGTACTTC. The full variable domain, completed using reference TRBV28 and TRBJ2-7, is DVKVTQSSRYLVKRTGEKVFLECVQDMDHENMFWYRQDPGLGLRLIYFSYDVKMKEKGDIPEGYSVSREKKERFSLILESASTNQTSMYLCASSLGSEFYEQYFGPGTRLTVT.